These 5 T cell receptor beta chains came from one sample sequenced in a study of regulatory T cells in long-lasting Graves disease (dated by TCRdb to the early 2020s). The time point label, as the study defines it: newly diagnosed GD, antithyroid drugs for less than 3 months. For both TCR sequencing and RNA sequencing, RNA was extracted from PBMCs in TRIzol. The library was obtained by multiplex PCR. The sequencer listed for this sample is Illumina HiSeq 4000. To build TCR beta libraries, CDR3 regions were amplified by Arm-PCR using iRepertoire HTBI primers. TCRdb's own reprocessing of the public reads used fastp at Q25 and MiXCR and kept productive beta chains. Identical CDR3 proteins give one entry, which carries the most common genes and DNA. In this sample the table shows a few hundred thousand distinct CDR3 sequences, 12% of which occur a single time. Approximately 19% of the sample is taken by the ten largest.

These data also featured in a second study, about T cells in Graves' hyperthyroidism and ophthalmopathy.

Source: peripheral blood mononuclear cells (PBMCs), taken at new diagnosis, from a patient treated with antithyroid drugs. These receptors all stem from a young woman with Graves disease. Donor details come from another sample of the same person, matched by shared clones.

This clonotype was seen once. The rearrangement uses TRBV20-1 and TRBJ2-1; tentatively, D is TRBD2 (6 bases). The CDR3 loop spans 16 amino acids. CDR1 and CDR2 (germline): DFQATT, SNEGSKA (reference sequence). The V and J ends lost 0 bases and 0 bases respectively, with 12 bases between them. CDR3 sequence reads: CSARDSSGVSYNEQFF. For the CDR3, the DNA is TGCAGTGCTAGAGACTCGTCGGGAGTCTCCTACAATGAGCAGTTCTTC.

This clonotype was observed at least ten times. Germline is not matched at one junction end, which may reflect a read error. The gene calls are TRBV12-3 or TRBV12-4 and TRBJ1-1; 8 bases match TRBD1. The CDR3 runs 13 residues. This CDR3 is CASRRTGNAEAFF. DNA of the CDR3: TGTGCCAGCAGAAGGACAGGGAACGCTGAAGCTTTCTTT.

This clonotype was detected only a few times. The V gene is TRBV5-1, the J gene TRBJ2-2, with D possibly being TRBD2 (6 bases). Trimming took off 3 bases at V and 4 bases at J, with 19 bases between the two ends. The length of the CDR3 is 17 residues. CDR1 is SGHRS, CDR2 YFSETQ, per germline. For the CDR3, the DNA is TGCGCCAGCAGCTCCCTAGCGTTCTCTACCCCCACCGGGGAGCTGTTTTTT. Translating gives CASSSLAFSTPTGELFF.

The chain recombines TRBV7-3 with TRBJ2-7; D is perhaps TRBD2 (6 bases). The CDR3 is 12 residues long. The V and J ends lost 5 bases and 6 bases respectively, with 11 bases between them. Germline V CDR1 and CDR2: SGHTA, FQGTGA. As DNA, the CDR3 is TGTGCCAGCAGCCAGGGAGGTGTCGAGCAGTACTTC. Translating it yields CASSQGGVEQYF.

J is TRBJ2-3 and V is TRBV12-3 or TRBV12-4; the D call may be TRBD1 or TRBD2 (5 bases each). This CDR3 is 17 amino acids long. V dropped 0 bases and J dropped 1 base, with 14 bases sitting between them. The CDR3 protein is CASSLAEARGGTDTQYF. The CDR3 DNA sequence: TGTGCCAGCAGTTTAGCGGAGGCTAGGGGTGGCACAGATACGCAGTATTTT.